These T cell receptor beta chains were read from a single sample in a study of T cell responses to AZD1222 COVID-19 vaccine. Data came from immunoSEQ multiplex PCR; TCRdb stores just in-frame clones and leaves some out. The sample carries 92,000 or so clones, approximately 90% recorded once. Sequences were derived from peripheral blood, sampled 28 days after the second AZD1222 dose. The receptors come from an adult who received the AZD1222 COVID-19 vaccine. Each CDR3 is given with its conserved first and last residue. D genes are given only for firm matches. Clone sizes are given selectively: once, few, many, or a class where the clone is expanded.

j_call d_call clone_size v_call cdr3_aa cdr3_nt
TRBJ1-1 . . TRBV19 CASSTPGDPSNTEAFF TGTGCCAGTAGTACCCCCGGAGACCCGTCGAACACTGAAGCTTTCTTT
TRBJ2-7 . . TRBV7-9 CASSLAGSREQYF TGTGCCAGCAGCTTAGCGGGCAGCCGCGAGCAGTACTTC
TRBJ2-2 TRBD1 . TRBV7-9 CASSVRGRGELFF TGTGCCAGCAGCGTCAGGGGGCGCGGGGAGCTGTTTTTT
TRBJ2-2 . . TRBV18 CASSPRDTNTGELFF TGTGCCAGCTCACCCCGGGACACCAACACCGGGGAGCTGTTTTTT
TRBJ1-1 TRBD1 once TRBV29-1 CSVNGQGALKNTEAFF TGCAGCGTCAATGGACAGGGGGCGCTTAAGAACACTGAAGCTTTCTTT
TRBJ2-3 . . TRBV5-1 CASSLRTLYTDTQYF TGCGCCAGCAGCTTAAGGACACTCTACACAGATACGCAGTATTTT
TRBJ2-5 . once TRBV5-1 CASSWIPDLETQYF TGCGCCAGCAGTTGGATCCCCGATTTGGAGACCCAGTACTTC
TRBJ2-5 . . TRBV3-1/TRBV3-2 CASRRTTTETQYF TGTGCCAGCAGAAGGACAACCACGGAGACCCAGTACTTC
TRBJ1-5 . . TRBV27 CASRSQPGDYSNQPQHF TGTGCCAGCAGGTCTCAACCAGGGGACTATAGCAATCAGCCCCAGCATTTT
TRBJ1-2 . . TRBV5-1 CASAGGNYGYTF TGCGCCAGCGCGGGGGGGAACTATGGCTACACCTTC
TRBJ1-2 . . TRBV5-4 CASSLDALGYTF TGTGCCAGCAGCTTAGATGCCCTTGGCTACACCTTC
TRBJ1-4 TRBD1 . TRBV13 CASSRGTGPNEKLFF TGTGCCAGCAGCCGGGGGACAGGGCCTAATGAAAAACTGTTTTTT
TRBJ1-2 . once TRBV5-1 CASSNPRGGGYTF TGCGCCAGCAGTAACCCCCGGGGGGGCGGCTACACCTTC
TRBJ1-1 . . TRBV7-9 CASSPYLHEAFF TGTGCCAGCAGCCCTTATCTTCATGAAGCTTTCTTT
TRBJ2-1 . . TRBV25-1 CASSESGAGQIYNEQFF TGTGCCAGCAGTGAATCGGGGGCGGGACAGATATACAATGAGCAGTTCTTC
TRBJ1-2 . . TRBV5-1 CASSLVSGDGYGYTF TGCGCCAGCAGCTTGGTTTCGGGGGATGGCTATGGCTACACCTTC
TRBJ2-5 . . TRBV4-1 CASSQLQGDRETQYF TGCGCCAGCAGTCAGCTTCAAGGGGATCGAGAGACCCAGTACTTC
TRBJ1-2 . . TRBV5-4 CASSLDDVRYYGYTF TGTGCCAGCAGCTTGGATGACGTAAGGTACTATGGCTACACCTTC
TRBJ1-1 . . TRBV12-3/TRBV12-4 CASSFGAGIGAFF TGTGCCAGCAGTTTCGGAGCCGGCATAGGAGCTTTCTTT
TRBJ2-7 . . TRBV10-2 CASSVLEGGYEQYF TGCGCCAGCAGCGTACTCGAGGGCGGCTACGAGCAGTACTTC
TRBJ1-6 TRBD1 . TRBV4-1 CASSQVQGISSPLHF TGCGCCAGCAGCCAAGTACAGGGGATAAGTTCACCCCTCCACTTT
TRBJ1-1 TRBD1 . TRBV7-9 CASSWPTQGGGMNTEAFF TGTGCCAGCAGCTGGCCCACACAGGGGGGGGGAATGAACACTGAAGCTTTCTTT
TRBJ1-1 TRBD1 . TRBV24-1 CATRDRGSTEAFF TGTGCCACCAGAGACAGGGGTAGCACTGAAGCTTTCTTT
TRBJ1-1 . . TRBV5-1 CASSPDFRDTEAFF TGCGCCAGCAGCCCGGACTTTAGGGACACTGAAGCTTTCTTT
TRBJ1-3 . . TRBV12-3/TRBV12-4 CASRESSGNTIYF TGTGCCAGCAGGGAAAGCTCTGGAAACACCATATATTTT
TRBJ1-1 . once TRBV10-3 CAIRGWVDRPNTEAFF TGTGCCATCAGGGGATGGGTGGACAGACCTAACACTGAAGCTTTCTTT
TRBJ1-4 . . TRBV5-6 CASSFGGEKLFF TGTGCCAGCAGCTTTGGAGGTGAAAAACTGTTTTTT
TRBJ1-2 . few TRBV6-4 CASSLDGRYGYTF TGTGCCAGCAGCCTGGATGGCCGCTATGGCTACACCTTC
TRBJ1-2 TRBD1 . TRBV7-9 CASSGQGIANYGYTF TGTGCCAGCAGTGGACAGGGCATCGCTAACTATGGCTACACCTTC
TRBJ2-1 . . TRBV9 CASSQETTEGNEQFF TGTGCCAGCAGCCAGGAAACTACCGAGGGGAATGAGCAGTTCTTC
TRBJ1-1 . . TRBV24-1 CATKGGSAEAFF TGTGCCACCAAGGGTGGGAGTGCTGAAGCTTTCTTT
TRBJ1-2 . . TRBV6-5 CASSYSIQAVPYGYTF TGTGCCAGCAGTTACTCGATCCAGGCTGTCCCATATGGCTACACCTTC
TRBJ1-2 TRBD1 . TRBV19 CASLDRGRSNYGYTF TGTGCCAGTTTGGACAGGGGAAGATCGAACTATGGCTACACCTTC
TRBJ1-2 . . TRBV6-5 CASSLYRENYGYTF TGTGCCAGCAGTTTATACAGGGAAAACTATGGCTACACCTTC
TRBJ2-1 . . TRBV2 CASSEVQEQFF TGTGCCAGCTCGGAGGTACAGGAGCAGTTCTTC
TRBJ1-5 TRBD1 . TRBV7-2 CASSLGQGLHRAQPQHF TGTGCCAGCAGCTTAGGACAGGGTCTCCACCGGGCTCAGCCCCAGCATTTT
TRBJ2-1 . . TRBV6-5 CASSYSTYNEQFF TGTGCCAGCAGTTACTCGACATACAATGAGCAGTTCTTC
TRBJ2-7 . . TRBV2 CASSAVATYEQYF TGTGCCAGCAGTGCAGTGGCTACCTACGAGCAGTACTTC
TRBJ2-3 TRBD2 . TRBV27 CASGGGASDTQYF TGTGCCAGCGGCGGGGGGGCATCAGATACGCAGTATTTT